The 27 T cell receptor beta chains given below trace back to one sample, sequenced in a study of CD8+CD57+ T cells in acquired aplastic anemia. Genomic DNA, serving as template, underwent TCR beta VDJ and CDR3 profiling. In TCRdb, the reads were re-called with MiXCR into one record per CDR3 protein. The sample contains about 210,000 distinct CDR3 sequences, roughly 55% of which appear only once. The sample was sorted CD4+, CD8+, or CD8+CD57+ T cells (not recorded which) from PBMCs. The receptors originated from a human donor in good health.

The genes are TRBV7-2 and TRBJ1-6; no reliable D call. Germline V lookup: CDR1 SGHTA, CDR2 FQGNSA. The CDR3 sequence is 14 residues long. Trimming pared 5 bases from V and 4 bases from J, leaving 9 bases between. The DNA of the CDR3 is TGTGCCAGCAGCCAAGGACTGTATAATTCACCCCTCCACTTT. Its protein product is CASSQGLYNSPLHF.

The chain couples TRBV5-8 to TRBJ2-7; the D is unclear. Germline-derived CDR1 and CDR2 are SGHTS and YDEGEE. The CDR3 runs 14 residues. V was cut by 3 bases and J by 0 bases, with 10 bases left in between. The chain's CDR3 is CASSWQISSYEQYF. As DNA, the CDR3 is TGTGCCAGCAGCTGGCAGATTAGCTCCTACGAGCAGTACTTC.

The gene calls are TRBV6-2 or TRBV6-3 and TRBJ2-3; D may be TRBD2 (6 bases). The CDR3 covers 14 residues. In germline, CDR1 is MNHEY, CDR2 SVGEGT. Trimming took off 0 bases at V and 7 bases at J, with 11 bases between the two ends. DNA for the CDR3: TGTGCCAGCAGTTACTCGGCGGGGCTTAATACGCAGTATTTT. Residues: CASSYSAGLNTQYF.

This sequence joins TRBV6-4 and TRBJ2-3; weak D call: TRBD2 (6 bases). This CDR3 comprises 15 residues. Germline values: CDR1 MRHNA, CDR2 SNTAGT. V shed 0 bases and J shed 9 bases, with 16 bases lying between them. The CDR3 sequence: CASSDSTNLGGTQYF. CDR3 DNA: TGTGCCAGCAGTGACTCGACTAACCTAGGAGGGACGCAGTATTTT.

This rearrangement joins TRBV15 to TRBJ2-7, with a possible D match to TRBD1 (5 bases). The CDR3 consists of 12 residues. The V and J ends lost 8 bases and 2 bases respectively, with 10 bases between them. CDR1 and CDR2 from the germline V gene are LNHNV and YYDKDF (reference sequence). DNA of the CDR3: TGTGCCACCGGGGCAGGGACCTACGAGCAGTACTTC. Its translation is CATGAGTYEQYF.

This clonotype was seen many times. The chain uses TRBV20-1 and TRBJ1-6; the D is unclear. From germline, CDR1 is DFQATT and CDR2 SNEGSKA (reference sequence). Trimming stripped 1 base from V and 10 bases from J, with 20 bases between. The CDR3 covers 16 residues. The CDR3 DNA follows: TGCAGTGCTAGAGTATCCCCGGGGAAGGAAGAATCACCCCTCCACTTT. This encodes CSARVSPGKEESPLHF.

This clonotype was seen repeatedly, ten times or more. This chain links TRBV10-3 with TRBJ2-2; 8 positions agree with TRBD1. Trimming at V came to 6 bases and at J to 1 base, leaving 4 bases not matched to a gene. There are 15 residues in the CDR3. The V gene's germline CDR1 is ENHRY and CDR2 SYGVKD. CDR3 DNA: TGTGCCATCAGGACGGGGACAGGGAACACCGGGGAGCTGTTTTTT. Residues: CAIRTGTGNTGELFF.

The chain is built from TRBV29-1 and TRBJ1-2; D possibly corresponds to TRBD1 (5 bases). Germline V gives CDR1 SQVTM, CDR2 ANQGSEA. The V end was cut by 4 bases, the J end by 4 bases, with 16 bases between. The CDR3 covers 14 residues. The CDR3 region is CSVGRGGRGYGYTF. The CDR3 region has the DNA TGCAGCGTTGGGAGGGGAGGGCGAGGCTATGGCTACACCTTC.

The chain uses TRBV19 and TRBJ1-1; D unresolved. The CDR3 is 13 residues long. CDR1 LNHDA and CDR2 SQIVND come from the germline V gene (reference sequence). Trimming pared 5 bases from V and 1 base from J, leaving 8 bases between. The CDR3 coding sequence is TGTGCCAGTAGTCAACCGGGGAACACTGAAGCTTTCTTT. It is translated as CASSQPGNTEAFF.

The CDR3 loop reads CAEKGIGEKLFF. CDR3 bases: TGTGCCGAGAAGGGGATAGGTGAAAAACTGTTTTTT. The gene calls are TRBV2 and TRBJ1-4, with D perhaps TRBD1 (5 bases). Germline assignment: CDR1 SNHLY and CDR2 FYNNEI. The length of the CDR3 is 12 residues. The V gene lost 11 bases and the J gene lost 7 bases, with 14 bases spanning the gap. Looking up the rest from reference TRBV2 and TRBJ1-4 gives the full variable domain: EPEVTQTPSHQVTQMGQEVILRCVPISNHLYFYWYRQILGQKVEFLVSFYNNEISEKSEIFDDQFSVERPDGSNFTLKIRSTKLEDSAMYFCAEKGIGEKLFFGSGTQLSVL.

This clonotype was seen a single time. The chain links TRBV7-3 to TRBJ1-1; 7 nucleotides align to TRBD1. CDR1 and CDR2 (germline): SGHTA, FQGTGA. The ends lost 4 bases at V and 4 bases at J; junction bases unmatched: 9. The CDR3 extends over 15 amino acids. CDR3 residues: CASSSSSRGSTEAFF. The DNA for the CDR3 is TGTGCCAGCAGCTCCAGTAGCAGGGGGTCCACTGAAGCTTTCTTT.

The chain couples TRBV9 to TRBJ2-7; D is unresolved. The germline V gene encodes CDR1 SGDLS and CDR2 YYNGEE. The CDR3 runs 15 residues. Trimming stripped 0 bases from V and 2 bases from J, with 12 bases between. The CDR3 sequence is CASSVGPEITYEQYF. For the CDR3, the DNA is TGTGCCAGCAGCGTAGGACCGGAGATTACCTACGAGCAGTACTTC.

This clonotype has ten or more counts. The chain uses TRBV27 and TRBJ2-1; D might be TRBD1 or TRBD2, each matching 5 bases. Germline lookup yields CDR1 MNHEY and CDR2 SMNVEV (reference sequence). The germline V and J ends were trimmed by 6 bases and 5 bases, with 11 bases remaining between them. The CDR3 is made up of 13 amino acids. The CDR3 nucleotides are TGTGCCAGCAGACTGGGACGGAACAATGAGCAGTTCTTC. It encodes CASRLGRNNEQFF.

V usage is TRBV29-1 and J usage is TRBJ1-4, with D possibly being TRBD1 (6 bases). The V gene's germline CDR1 is SQVTM and CDR2 ANQGSEA. The CDR3 contains 13 residues. V gave up 5 bases and J gave up 3 bases, with 10 bases separating them. The CDR3 spells CSVRDTPNEKLFF. CDR3 coding DNA: TGCAGCGTTCGGGACACTCCTAATGAAAAACTGTTTTTT.

As DNA, the CDR3 is TGCGCCAGCAGCTTAGGGGGACTAGCCAACTACGAGCAGTACTTC. This encodes CASSLGGLANYEQYF. The chain joins TRBV5-1 to TRBJ2-7, with TRBD2 matching over 9 bases. The CDR3 consists of 15 residues. With V trimmed by 2 bases and J by 3 bases, 6 bases remained unmatched. Per germline, CDR1 SGHRS and CDR2 YFSETQ.

The chain carries TRBV9 and TRBJ2-7; 9 bases are a match to TRBD2. There are 14 residues in the CDR3. Germline CDR1 reads SGDLS; CDR2 reads YYNGEE. The CDR3 sequence: CARDWTSDSYEQYF. The CDR3 coding sequence is TGTGCTAGAGATTGGACTAGCGACTCCTACGAGCAGTACTTC.

This clonotype was counted at least ten times. The V gene is TRBV6-2 or TRBV6-3, the J gene TRBJ1-4; D not certain. Germline V gene sequence: CDR1 MNHEY, CDR2 SVGEGT. The CDR3 has 15 amino acids. V was cut by 2 bases and J by 0 bases, with 7 bases left in between. In DNA, the CDR3 is TGTGCCAGCAGTTACAGGGCGGCAACTAATGAAAAACTGTTTTTT. Translating gives CASSYRAATNEKLFF.

As regards this clonotype: The CDR3 does not end in the conserved phenylalanine or tryptophan, so this is likely a read error. Because the CDR3's place on the DNA is in doubt, the DNA is left out and the CDR3 is given as listed by TCRdb. The chain combines TRBV6-1 with TRBJ2-7; the table calls TRBD1, which could not be checked here. Germline V lookup: CDR1 MNHNS, CDR2 SASEGT. The CDR3 is 10 residues long, counting both termini. CDR3 protein: CASTEPRLDR.

This clonotype has at least ten counts. This rearrangement joins TRBV20-1 to TRBJ1-5; 10 positions agree with TRBD1. CDR1 is DFQATT and CDR2 is SNEGSKA in the germline V gene (reference sequence). There are 13 residues in the CDR3. V shed 6 bases and J 1 base; nucleotides not matched to a gene: 0. The CDR3 is CSAGQGSNQPQHF. CDR3 nucleotide sequence: TGCAGTGCGGGACAGGGGAGCAATCAGCCCCAGCATTTT.

This clonotype has just one count. The gene calls are TRBV5-1 and TRBJ1-2; the D gene is possibly TRBD1 (5 bases). Germline V gene lookup returns CDR1 SGHRS and CDR2 YFSETQ. The V and J ends lost 2 bases and 3 bases respectively, with 11 bases between them. CDR3 length equals 14 residues. CDR3: CASSLNGGDYGYTF. CDR3 nucleotide sequence: TGCGCCAGCAGCTTAAATGGGGGAGACTATGGCTACACCTTC.

This clonotype was observed many times. The chain couples TRBV30 to TRBJ2-7; 13 bases match TRBD2. The J segment lost 7 bases and the V segment lost 5 bases, leaving 5 bases of the junction unmatched. In germline, CDR1 is GTSNPN, CDR2 SVGIG (reference sequence). The length of the CDR3 is 13 residues. In nucleotides, the CDR3 is TGTGCCTGGGGACTAGCGGGAGCGGGTGAGCAGTACTTC. Encoded protein: CAWGLAGAGEQYF.

This clonotype was counted ten times or more. CDR3 nucleotide sequence: TGTGCCAGCAGTTACAAAGCGGCGTCAGTATACTCTGGGGCCAACGTCCTGACTTTC. Residues: CASSYKAASVYSGANVLTF. The gene calls are TRBV6-5 and TRBJ2-6; weak D call: TRBD2 (5 bases). CDR3 length: 19 residues. V was shortened by 2 bases and J by 0 bases, with 17 bases between the two germline ends. Germline V gene lookup returns CDR1 MNHEY and CDR2 SVGAGI.

The CDR3 protein is CATSEQGIPPRQETQYF. The CDR3 DNA follows: TGTGCCACCAGTGAGCAGGGAATCCCTCCGCGTCAAGAGACCCAGTACTTC. The rearrangement joins TRBV24-1 to TRBJ2-5; D perhaps matches TRBD1 (5 bases). Trimming stripped 4 bases from V and 2 bases from J, with 19 bases between. The CDR3 is 17 amino acids. Per the germline V gene, CDR1 is KGHDR and CDR2 is SFDVKD.

The chain is built from TRBV7-2 and TRBJ1-1; D might be TRBD1 (5 bases). This CDR3 region has 13 residues. The V gene lost 0 bases and the J gene lost 8 bases, with 10 bases spanning the gap. Germline V gene data show CDR1 as SGHTA and CDR2 as FQGNSA. CDR3 sequence: CASSLARGLEAFF. Written as DNA, the CDR3 is TGTGCCAGCAGCTTAGCGCGGGGCCTCGAAGCTTTCTTT.

This rearrangement joins TRBV4-3 to TRBJ2-6; D is possibly TRBD1 (6 bases). Trimming removed 1 base at V and 3 bases at J, with 16 bases between. The CDR3 contains 18 residues. The V gene's germline CDR1 is LGHNA and CDR2 YSLEER. CDR3 sequence (DNA): TGCGCCAGCAGCCAAGGACACAGGGTAGGATTTGGGGCCAACGTCCTGACTTTC. Translated, it gives CASSQGHRVGFGANVLTF.

There are many counts of this clonotype. The chain has TRBV4-2 and TRBJ1-5, with D uncertain. The CDR3 totals 13 residues. CDR1 is LGHNA and CDR2 is YNFKEQ in the germline V gene. With 2 bases removed from V and 4 bases from J, the gap between germline ends came to 6 bases. The DNA of the CDR3 is TGTGCCAGCAGCCAACTCCAGAATCAGCCCCAGCATTTT. Its translation: CASSQLQNQPQHF.

This clonotype was seen ten or more times. This chain uses TRBV11-3 with TRBJ2-1; 9 bases fit TRBD2. The germline gives CDR1 SGHNT, CDR2 YENEEA. After removal of 4 bases from V and 6 bases from J, the junction contained 10 bases not matched to a gene. The CDR3 is made up of 16 amino acids. The DNA of the CDR3 is TGTGCCAGCAGCTCCGTAGCACTAGCGGGCGGCAATGAGCAGTTCTTC. It translates to CASSSVALAGGNEQFF.